The 22 T cell receptor beta chains reported below all come from one sample, sequenced in a study of CD8+ T cells in alopecia areata. Extracted RNA was reverse transcribed, and the resulting cDNA served as sequencing template. Measured with immunoSEQ multiplex PCR; TCRdb has only the in-frame clones, and not every one. Seen here are approximately 180,000 clones, 50% to 60% observed once, and the top ten hold about 14%. The sample was CD4+ T cells sorted from blood, taken at week 0. The receptors here all came from a human donor with alopecia areata.

This clone was detected a few times. The chain links TRBV7-9 to TRBJ1-2; D is perhaps TRBD1 (6 bases). Looked up from germline, CDR1 is SEHNR and CDR2 is FQNEAQ (reference sequence). The CDR3 has 14 amino acids. V shed 1 base and J shed 6 bases, with 12 bases lying between them. CDR3 in DNA: TGTGCCAGCAGCTTAGACATGGGGGCGAATGGCTACACCTTC. As protein: CASSLDMGANGYTF.

The rearrangement joins TRBV25-1 to TRBJ2-7; no clear D gene. From germline, CDR1 is MGHDK and CDR2 SYGVNS. V was cut by 6 bases and J by 4 bases, with 19 bases left in between. This CDR3 spans 15 amino acids. The CDR3 DNA is TGTGCCAGCAGCCCGACCGATGGGTCCGGTTACGAGCAGTACTTC. The encoded protein is CASSPTDGSGYEQYF.

This clone has only a few counts. The rearrangement links TRBV18 to TRBJ2-3; possible D gene TRBD2, 6 bases. There are 15 residues in the CDR3. Between the trimmed V and J ends, which lost 4 bases and 1 base, there was a span of 12 bases. Germline CDR1 KGHSH, CDR2 LQKENI. CDR3 in DNA: TGTGCCAGCTCACTGCGGGAACAGCGCACAGATACGCAGTATTTT. Its protein product is CASSLREQRTDTQYF.

In this sample, this clone turned up a few times. The V call is TRBV5-1, the J call TRBJ2-3; D ambiguous. V shed 2 bases and J shed 2 bases, with 0 bases lying between them. In germline, CDR1 is SGHRS, CDR2 YFSETQ. The CDR3 is 11 residues long. CDR3 sequence reads: CASSFTDTQYF. DNA for the CDR3: TGCGCCAGCAGCTTCACAGATACGCAGTATTTT.

The genes are TRBV4-2 and TRBJ2-3; TRBD1 aligns across 9 bases. This CDR3 region has 16 residues. V lost 0 bases, J lost 3 bases, and 4 bases stayed unmatched. Germline CDR1 reads LGHNA; CDR2 reads YNFKEQ. CDR3 in amino acids: CASSQDGGQGTDTQYF. For the CDR3, the DNA is TGTGCCAGCAGCCAAGACGGGGGACAGGGTACAGATACGCAGTATTTT.

This chain links TRBV7-9 with TRBJ1-4; D unresolved. V lost 1 base and J lost 7, with 10 bases in between. The length of the CDR3 is 14 residues. Germline CDR1 reads SEHNR; CDR2 reads FQNEAQ (reference sequence). CDR3 region: CASSLGAGLEKLFF. Written as DNA, the CDR3 is TGTGCCAGCAGCTTAGGGGCAGGCCTTGAAAAACTGTTTTTT.

The chain links TRBV5-1 to TRBJ2-5; D perhaps matches TRBD1 (5 bases). The CDR3 has 12 residues. V lost 8 bases, J lost 2 bases, and 10 bases lay in between. Germline V CDR1 and CDR2: SGHRS, YFSETQ. CDR3 DNA: TGCGCCAGGTTGACAGTACAAGAGACCCAGTACTTC. Translation gives CARLTVQETQYF.

This rearrangement joins TRBV15 to TRBJ2-1; no clear D. The V end was cut by 0 bases, the J end by 6 bases, with 12 bases between. The CDR3 totals 15 residues. Germline CDR1 is LNHNV and CDR2 is YYDKDF (reference sequence). CDR3 DNA: TGTGCCACCAGCAGAGATCTCAGCGTCGGCAATGAGCAGTTCTTC. Translating it yields CATSRDLSVGNEQFF. Combining the CDR3 with reference TRBV15 and TRBJ2-1 gives the whole variable domain DAMVIQNPRYQVTQFGKPVTLSCSQTLNHNVMYWYQQKSSQAPKLLFHYYDKDFNNEADTPDNFQSRRPNTSFCFLDIRSPGLGDTAMYLCATSRDLSVGNEQFFGPGTRLTVL.

This sequence joins TRBV7-3 and TRBJ2-7, with 8 bases matching TRBD1. V lost 5 bases, J lost 2 bases, and 5 bases stayed unmatched. Germline CDR1 reads SGHTA; CDR2 reads FQGTGA. The CDR3 has 14 amino acids. In DNA form, the CDR3 reads TGTGCCAGCAGCCCGGGGACAGGCCCCTACGAGCAGTACTTC. This codes for CASSPGTGPYEQYF.

Here the CDR3 DNA reads TGCAGCGTTGAACGGCGACAGGTCCAAGAGACCCAGTACTTC. Protein: CSVERRQVQETQYF. The rearrangement joins TRBV29-1 to TRBJ2-5; tentatively, D is TRBD1 (6 bases). This CDR3 contains 14 residues. The V end was cut by 2 bases, the J end by 1 base, with 11 bases between. Germline CDR1 is SQVTM and CDR2 is ANQGSEA.

This clone turned up a few times. V is TRBV7-9 and J is TRBJ2-3; no firm D call. This CDR3 is 14 amino acids long. With 3 bases removed from V and 2 bases from J, the gap between germline ends came to 9 bases. Germline values: CDR1 SEHNR, CDR2 FQNEAQ (reference sequence). The CDR3, as DNA: TGTGCCAGCAGCTTTAGTGGTACCACAGATACGCAGTATTTT. It is translated as CASSFSGTTDTQYF.

V is TRBV4-1 and J is TRBJ1-1; D uncertain. This CDR3 contains 14 residues. In germline, CDR1 is MGHRA, CDR2 YSYEKL. V lost 3 bases and J 6 bases, leaving 14 bases between the germline ends. The CDR3 loop reads CASSHPVIRAEAFF. The DNA for the CDR3 is TGCGCCAGCAGCCACCCCGTCATTCGGGCTGAAGCTTTCTTT.

CDR3 residues: CATSRVRGSNQPQHF. CDR3 in DNA: TGTGCCACCAGCAGAGTGCGGGGTAGCAATCAGCCCCAGCATTTT. The rearrangement links TRBV15 to TRBJ1-5; D unresolved. The CDR3 is 15 residues long. V dropped 1 base and J dropped 0 bases, with 7 bases sitting between them. Germline-derived CDR1 and CDR2 are LNHNV and YYDKDF (reference sequence).

A word on this clone: This may be a read error, as it is one base from a much larger clone. V usage is TRBV5-1 and J usage is TRBJ2-5; D may be TRBD1 (6 bases). The CDR3 runs 14 residues. Per germline, CDR1 SGHRS and CDR2 YFSETQ. Trimming cost V 4 bases and J 4 bases, with 14 bases left between them. In DNA form, the CDR3 reads TGCGCCAGCAGCCCCCGGACAGTCCCAGAGACCCAGTACTTC. Its translation: CASSPRTVPETQYF.

This clone was recorded a few times. The chain has TRBV6-5 and TRBJ1-5, with a tentative D call TRBD1 (5 bases). CDR3 size: 14 residues. Germline loops: CDR1 MNHEY, CDR2 SVGAGI. Trimming left V 2 bases short and J 4 bases short, with 9 bases between. CDR3 sequence: CASSYDRRNQPQHF. The CDR3 DNA follows: TGTGCCAGCAGTTACGACAGAAGGAATCAGCCCCAGCATTTT.

This chain links TRBV5-6 with TRBJ2-5; weak D call: TRBD1 (6 bases). The germline V gene encodes CDR1 SGHDT and CDR2 YYEEEE. The CDR3 contains 13 residues. Trimming removed 0 bases at V and 5 bases at J, with 8 bases between. The CDR3 nucleotides read TGTGCCAGCAGCTTGGTGCAGGGGGAGACCCAGTACTTC. It encodes CASSLVQGETQYF.

The V gene is TRBV4-1, the J gene TRBJ1-4; 7 nucleotides line up with TRBD1. V gave up 8 bases and J gave up 0 bases; unmatched junction bases: 3. The length of the CDR3 is 14 residues. The germline V gene has CDR1 MGHRA and CDR2 YSYEKL. This CDR3 is CASQGGTTNEKLFF. CDR3 nucleotides: TGCGCCAGCCAGGGGGGGACAACTAATGAAAAACTGTTTTTT.

V gene TRBV29-1 combines with J gene TRBJ1-2, with D hard to call. The CDR3 consists of 12 residues. The germline gives CDR1 SQVTM, CDR2 ANQGSEA. V gave up 7 bases and J gave up 2 bases, with 11 bases separating them. The CDR3 region has the DNA TGCAGCGGGCGAGGCAGCAACTATGGCTACACCTTC. It codes for CSGRGSNYGYTF.

The gene calls are TRBV6-5 and TRBJ1-6; TRBD1 might be the D (6 bases). Germline V gene sequence: CDR1 MNHEY, CDR2 SVGAGI. The CDR3 has 15 residues. Trimming stripped 2 bases from V and 10 bases from J, with 15 bases between. Here the CDR3 DNA reads TGTGCCAGCAGTTACATAGGACAGCCCAGGTCACCCCTCCACTTT. Its translation is CASSYIGQPRSPLHF.

This clone was observed a handful of times. The chain combines TRBV27 with TRBJ1-6; D remains ambiguous. There are 15 residues in the CDR3. Trimming took off 2 bases at V and 4 bases at J, with 9 bases between the two ends. The germline gives CDR1 MNHEY, CDR2 SMNVEV (reference sequence). The CDR3 loop is CASSLRAEYNSPLHF. DNA of the CDR3: TGTGCCAGCAGTTTAAGGGCAGAGTATAATTCACCCCTCCACTTT.

This chain uses TRBV9 with TRBJ2-5, with 13 bases identical to TRBD2. CDR3 size: 14 residues. Germline assignment: CDR1 SGDLS and CDR2 YYNGEE. J gave up 4 bases and V 3 bases, and 0 bases lay outside the gene matches. The CDR3 DNA reads TGTGCCAGCAGCGGACTAGCGGGGGGAGAGACCCAGTACTTC. Residues: CASSGLAGGETQYF.

The V gene is TRBV9, the J gene TRBJ2-5; a possible D gene is TRBD1 (6 bases). V gave up 0 bases and J gave up 9 bases, with 15 bases separating them. Looked up from germline, CDR1 is SGDLS and CDR2 is YYNGEE. This CDR3 contains 14 residues. The CDR3 nucleotides read TGTGCCAGCAGCGTAGCTACCGGAGAGGGGGCCCAGTACTTC. Protein product: CASSVATGEGAQYF.